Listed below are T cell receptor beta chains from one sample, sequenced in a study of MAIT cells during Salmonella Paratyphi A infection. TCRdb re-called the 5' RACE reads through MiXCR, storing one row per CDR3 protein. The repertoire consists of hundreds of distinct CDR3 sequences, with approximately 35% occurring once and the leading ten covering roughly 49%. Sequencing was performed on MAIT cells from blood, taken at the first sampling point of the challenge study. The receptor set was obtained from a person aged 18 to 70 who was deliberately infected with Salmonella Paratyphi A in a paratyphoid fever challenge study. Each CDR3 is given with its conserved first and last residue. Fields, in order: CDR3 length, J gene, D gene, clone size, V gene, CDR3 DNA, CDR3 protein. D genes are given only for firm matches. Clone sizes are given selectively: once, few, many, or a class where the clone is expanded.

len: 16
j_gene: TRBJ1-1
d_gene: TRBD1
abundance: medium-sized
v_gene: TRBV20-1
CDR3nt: TGCAGTGCTGCGCCAACAGGGGGCTGGGATGGCGGTGAAGCTTTCTTT
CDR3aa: CSAAPTGGWDGGEAFF

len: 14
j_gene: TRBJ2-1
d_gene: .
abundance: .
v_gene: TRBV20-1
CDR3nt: TGCAGTGCTAGAGGGGACCGGGACCACAATGAGCAGTTCTTC
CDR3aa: CSARGDRDHNEQFF

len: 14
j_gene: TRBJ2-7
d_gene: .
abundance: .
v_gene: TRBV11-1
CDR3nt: TGTGCCAGCAGCTCATCAACGGTATCCCACGAGCAGTACTTC
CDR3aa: CASSSSTVSHEQYF

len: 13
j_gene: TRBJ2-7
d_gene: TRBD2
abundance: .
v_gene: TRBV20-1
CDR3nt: TGCAGTGCCCCTACAAAGCGGGACTACGAGCAGTACTTC
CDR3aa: CSAPTKRDYEQYF

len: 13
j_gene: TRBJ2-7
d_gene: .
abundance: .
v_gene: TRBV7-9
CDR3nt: TGTGCCAGCAGCTTAGGATGGGGCGACGAGCAGTACTTC
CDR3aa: CASSLGWGDEQYF

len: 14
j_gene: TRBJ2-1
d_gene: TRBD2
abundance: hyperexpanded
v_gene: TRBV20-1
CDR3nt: TGCAGTGCTAGATCTAGCGGGAGCCACAATGAGCAGTTCTTC
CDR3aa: CSARSSGSHNEQFF

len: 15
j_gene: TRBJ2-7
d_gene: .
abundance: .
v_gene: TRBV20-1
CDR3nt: TGCAGTGCTAGAGCCCCCATGGAAGGGATCTACGAGCAGTACTTC
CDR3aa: CSARAPMEGIYEQYF

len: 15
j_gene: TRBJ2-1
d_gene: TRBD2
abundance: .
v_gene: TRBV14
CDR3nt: TGTGCCAGCAGCCTAAGATCGCGGGGGGGCAATGAGCAGTTCTTC
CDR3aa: CASSLRSRGGNEQFF

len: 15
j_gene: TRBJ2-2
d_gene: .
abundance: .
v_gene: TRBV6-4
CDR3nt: TGTGCCAGCAGTGACGCGCAGGGGGGCACCGGGGAGCTGTTTTTT
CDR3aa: CASSDAQGGTGELFF

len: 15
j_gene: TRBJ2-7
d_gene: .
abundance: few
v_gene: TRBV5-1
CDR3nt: TGCGCCAGCAGAGCCGGGTCCTACGCCTCCTACGAGCAGTACTTC
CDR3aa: CASRAGSYASYEQYF

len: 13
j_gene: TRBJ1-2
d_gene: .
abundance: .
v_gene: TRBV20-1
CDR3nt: TGCAGTTCTAGAGGTATGACAGACTATGGCTACACCTTC
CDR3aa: CSSRGMTDYGYTF

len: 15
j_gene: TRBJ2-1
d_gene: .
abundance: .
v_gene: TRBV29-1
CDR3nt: TGCAGCGTTGCGTCGGGCGGAGGAGATTACAATGAGCAGTTCTTC
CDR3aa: CSVASGGGDYNEQFF

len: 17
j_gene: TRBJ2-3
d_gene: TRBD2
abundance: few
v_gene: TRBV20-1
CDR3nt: TGCAGTGCTAGAGATCTAGCGGGAGGGGAGATCACAGATACGCAGTATTTT
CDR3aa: CSARDLAGGEITDTQYF

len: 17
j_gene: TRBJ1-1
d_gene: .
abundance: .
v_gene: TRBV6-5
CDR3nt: TGTGCCAGCAGTTACTCGGGACAACCAACTATCCACACTGAAGCTTTCTTT
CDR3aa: CASSYSGQPTIHTEAFF

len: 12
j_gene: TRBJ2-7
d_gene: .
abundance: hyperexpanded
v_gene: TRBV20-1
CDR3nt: TGCAGTGCTAGAGACAAAACCTACGAGCAGTACTTC
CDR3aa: CSARDKTYEQYF

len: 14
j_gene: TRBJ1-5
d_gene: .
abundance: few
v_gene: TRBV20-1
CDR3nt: TGCAGTGCTAGGGGGATTGGACTAACTCAGCCCCAGCATTTT
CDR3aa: CSARGIGLTQPQHF

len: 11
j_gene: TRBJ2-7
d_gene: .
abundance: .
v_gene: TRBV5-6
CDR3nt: TGTGCCAGCAGCTTGGGCGGCGAGCAGTACTTC
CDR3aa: CASSLGGEQYF

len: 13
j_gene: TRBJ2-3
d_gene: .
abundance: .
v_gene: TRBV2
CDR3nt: TGTGCCAGCACAGTACCGCCTGAGGATACGCAGTATTTT
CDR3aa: CASTVPPEDTQYF

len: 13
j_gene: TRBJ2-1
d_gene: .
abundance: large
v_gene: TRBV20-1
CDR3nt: TGCAGTGCTAGAGGGGAGCGAGACAATGAGCAGTTCTTC
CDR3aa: CSARGERDNEQFF

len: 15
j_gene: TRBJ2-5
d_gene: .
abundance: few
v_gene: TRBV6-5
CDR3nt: TGTGCCAGCAGTTTCGGAGCTAAGTACCAAGAGACCCAGTACTTC
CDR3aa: CASSFGAKYQETQYF

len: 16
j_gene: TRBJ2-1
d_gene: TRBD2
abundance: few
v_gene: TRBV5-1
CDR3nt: TGCGCCAGCAGCTTGGGACTAGCGGCCTCCTACAATGAGCAGTTCTTC
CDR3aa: CASSLGLAASYNEQFF

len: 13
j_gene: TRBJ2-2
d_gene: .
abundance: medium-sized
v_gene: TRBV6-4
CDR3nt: TGTGCCAGCAGTGAGGGAAACACCGGGGAGCTGTTTTTT
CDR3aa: CASSEGNTGELFF

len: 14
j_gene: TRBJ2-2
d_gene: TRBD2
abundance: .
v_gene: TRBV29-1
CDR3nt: TGCAGCGAGTCTAGCGGTTCATGGGCCGGGGAGCTGTTTTTT
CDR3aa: CSESSGSWAGELFF

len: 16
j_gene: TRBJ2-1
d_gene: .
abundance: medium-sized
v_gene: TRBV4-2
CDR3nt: TGTGCCAGCAGCTTGCAAGGGACTAAGGGGGGCCAGGAGCAGTTCTTC
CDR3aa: CASSLQGTKGGQEQFF

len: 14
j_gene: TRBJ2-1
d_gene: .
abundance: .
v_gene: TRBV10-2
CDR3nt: TGCGCCAGCAGTGAGTCAGCGGAGTACAATGAGCAGTTCTTC
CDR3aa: CASSESAEYNEQFF

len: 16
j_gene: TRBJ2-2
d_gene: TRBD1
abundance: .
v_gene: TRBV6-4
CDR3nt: TGTGCCAGCAGCAGTGACTCGACAGGGGACACCGGGGAGCTGTTTTTT
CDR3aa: CASSSDSTGDTGELFF

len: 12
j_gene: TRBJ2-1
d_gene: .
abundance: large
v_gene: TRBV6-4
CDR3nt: TGTGCCAGCAGTGAGGACAACAATGAGCAGTTCTTC
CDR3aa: CASSEDNNEQFF

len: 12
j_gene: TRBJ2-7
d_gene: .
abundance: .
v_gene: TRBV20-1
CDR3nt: TGCAGTGCTAGGGTCAGGGATTACGAGCAGTACTTC
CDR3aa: CSARVRDYEQYF

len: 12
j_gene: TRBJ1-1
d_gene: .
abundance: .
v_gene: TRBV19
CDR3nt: TGTGCCAGTACCCGGGGGAACACTGAAGCTTTCTTT
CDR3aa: CASTRGNTEAFF

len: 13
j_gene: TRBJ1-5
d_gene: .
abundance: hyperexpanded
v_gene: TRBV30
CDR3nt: TGTGCCTGGAGTAAAGGGGAAGTCGAGCCCCAGCATTTT
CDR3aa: CAWSKGEVEPQHF

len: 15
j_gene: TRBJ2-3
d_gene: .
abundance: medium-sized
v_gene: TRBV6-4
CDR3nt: TGTGCCAGCAGTGAAACCGGGACCACCACAGATACGCAGTATTTT
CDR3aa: CASSETGTTTDTQYF

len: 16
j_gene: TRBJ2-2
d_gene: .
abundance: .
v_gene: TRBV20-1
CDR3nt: TGCAGTGCCAGTAGTTCCTTGACTGGGGACACCGGGGAGCTGTTTTTT
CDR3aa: CSASSSLTGDTGELFF

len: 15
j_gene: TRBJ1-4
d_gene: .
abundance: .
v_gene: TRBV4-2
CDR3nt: TGTGCCAGCAGCCAGACCACAGGAGACCTCGGAAAACTGTTTTTT
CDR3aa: CASSQTTGDLGKLFF

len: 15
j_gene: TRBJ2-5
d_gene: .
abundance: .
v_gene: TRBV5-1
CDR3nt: TGCGCCAGCAGCTTGGTTCCGGGATCTGGGGAGACCCAGTACTTC
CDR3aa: CASSLVPGSGETQYF

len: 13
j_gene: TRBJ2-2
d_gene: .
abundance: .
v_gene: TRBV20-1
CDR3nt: TGCAGTGATAGAGATCAGGGAGGCGGGGAGCTGTTTTTT
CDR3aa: CSDRDQGGGELFF

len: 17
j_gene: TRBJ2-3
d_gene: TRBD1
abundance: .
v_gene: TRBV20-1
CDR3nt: TGCAGTGCTAGAGGGGAAACCGGGACAGGGATTGCAGATACGCAGTATTTT
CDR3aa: CSARGETGTGIADTQYF

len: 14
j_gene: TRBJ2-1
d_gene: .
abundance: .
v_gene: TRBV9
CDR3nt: TGTGCCAGCAGCGTAGGGGGACCGCACAATGAGCAGTTCTTC
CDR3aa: CASSVGGPHNEQFF